The 14 T cell receptor beta chains reported below all come from one sample, sequenced in a study of blood T cell repertoires in COVID-19. Data came from immunoSEQ multiplex PCR; TCRdb stores just in-frame clones and leaves some out. Among approximately 140,000 clones listed, roughly 89% were seen once. Sequencing was performed on peripheral blood. The receptors here all came from a woman aged 40 to 55 with acute or convalescent COVID-19.

V gene TRBV7-9 combines with J gene TRBJ2-7; TRBD2 agrees at 7 bases. The CDR3 has 14 residues. Trimming cost V 3 bases and J 3 bases; bases outside gene matches: 5. Per germline, CDR1 SEHNR and CDR2 FQNEAQ (reference sequence). Here the CDR3 DNA reads TGTGCCAGCAGCTTCGTGACGGGGGGCTACGAGCAGTACTTC. Translating it yields CASSFVTGGYEQYF. Full variable domain (remainder filled in from reference TRBV7-9 and TRBJ2-7): DTGVSQNPRHKITKRGQNVTFRCDPISEHNRLYWYRQTLGQGPEFLTYFQNEAQLEKSRLLSDRFSAERPKGSFSTLEIQRTEQGDSAMYLCASSFVTGGYEQYFGPGTRLTVT.

The chain couples TRBV9 to TRBJ1-1, with D possibly being TRBD1 (6 bases). The CDR3 has 14 residues. Trimming removed 4 bases at V and 4 bases at J, with 14 bases between. Germline V lookup: CDR1 SGDLS, CDR2 YYNGEE. CDR3 amino acids: CASSSRGGGTEAFF. CDR3 DNA sequence: TGTGCCAGCAGCTCGAGGGGGGGTGGCACTGAAGCTTTCTTT. The full variable domain, rest sourced from reference TRBV9 and TRBJ1-1, is DSGVTQTPKHLITATGQRVTLRCSPRSGDLSVYWYQQSLDQGLQFLIQYYNGEERAKGNILERFSAQQFPDLHSELNLSSLELGDSALYFCASSSRGGGTEAFFGQGTRLTVV.

The chain links TRBV6-2 or TRBV6-3 to TRBJ1-2; no clear D. Germline V CDR1 and CDR2: MNHEY, SVGEGT. V was cut by 0 bases and J by 0 bases, with 5 bases left in between. CDR3 length: 14 residues. This CDR3 is CASSYSAANYGYTF. DNA of the CDR3: TGTGCCAGCAGTTACTCGGCAGCTAACTATGGCTACACCTTC.

The chain uses TRBV5-4 and TRBJ1-1; TRBD1 aligns across 8 bases. The germline V gene encodes CDR1 SGHNT and CDR2 YYREEE (reference sequence). The CDR3 spans 14 residues. With V trimmed by 2 bases and J by 2 bases, 2 bases remained unmatched. The CDR3 reads CASSLTGGNTEAFF. CDR3 sequence (DNA): TGTGCCAGCAGCTTAACAGGGGGTAACACTGAAGCTTTCTTT.

CDR3 amino acids: CASSKAGAPSEAFF. The CDR3 nucleotides are TGTGCCAGCAGTAAGGCGGGGGCCCCGTCTGAAGCTTTCTTT. The genes are TRBV28 and TRBJ1-1; weak D call: TRBD1 (6 bases). Trimming removed 5 bases at V and 6 bases at J, with 16 bases between. The germline V gene encodes CDR1 MDHEN and CDR2 SYDVKM. The CDR3 runs 14 residues. Full variable domain (outside the CDR3, taken from reference TRBV28 and TRBJ1-1): DVKVTQSSRYLVKRTGEKVFLECVQDMDHENMFWYRQDPGLGLRLIYFSYDVKMKEKGDIPEGYSVSREKKERFSLILESASTNQTSMYLCASSKAGAPSEAFFGQGTRLTVV.

The rearrangement joins TRBV7-2 to TRBJ1-5; D call uncertain. Germline V gives CDR1 SGHTA, CDR2 FQGNSA. The CDR3 extends over 14 amino acids. V was pared by 1 base and J by 4 bases, with 8 bases between. DNA of the CDR3: TGTGCCAGCAGCTTAGGAGGGATAAATCAGCCCCAGCATTTT. Translation: CASSLGGINQPQHF.

The chain links TRBV5-1 to TRBJ2-7; 7 bases line up with TRBD2. This CDR3 spans 16 amino acids. V shed 1 base and J 0 bases; nucleotides not matched to a gene: 7. Germline V gene lookup returns CDR1 SGHRS and CDR2 YFSETQ. In DNA form, the CDR3 reads TGCGCCAGCAGCTTGTGGGGCCGGGGGGTCTCCTACGAGCAGTACTTC. Translated, it gives CASSLWGRGVSYEQYF.

The chain recombines TRBV19 with TRBJ1-6; D call uncertain. Germline V gene sequence: CDR1 LNHDA, CDR2 SQIVND (reference sequence). The CDR3 sequence is 15 residues long. V lost 2 bases to trimming and J lost 0 bases, with 5 bases between them. The CDR3 sequence: CASSITSSYNSPLHF. CDR3 nucleotide sequence: TGTGCCAGTAGTATAACCAGCTCCTATAATTCACCCCTCCACTTT.

The V gene is TRBV4-3, the J gene TRBJ2-1; D call uncertain. Per the germline V gene, CDR1 is LGHNA and CDR2 is YSLEER. V dropped 6 bases and J dropped 7 bases, with 13 bases sitting between them. The CDR3 is made up of 13 amino acids. The CDR3 nucleotides read TGCGCCAGCAGTCCCAACGGTCGGAATGAGCAGTTCTTC. This translates into CASSPNGRNEQFF.

V and J are TRBV7-9 and TRBJ1-2; 12 nucleotides match TRBD1. The CDR3 runs 17 residues. J gave up 0 bases and V 5 bases, and 7 bases lay outside the gene matches. The germline V gene encodes CDR1 SEHNR and CDR2 FQNEAQ (reference sequence). In nucleotides, the CDR3 is TGTGCCAGCAGCCCCTCCGGGACAGGGGGCGCTAACTATGGCTACACCTTC. Encoded protein: CASSPSGTGGANYGYTF.

CDR3 nucleotide sequence: TGTGCCAGCAGGTCACAGGGTGGTCAGCCCCAGCATTTT. This codes for CASRSQGGQPQHF. The chain has TRBV28 and TRBJ1-5; D is possibly TRBD1 (6 bases). This CDR3 is built from 13 residues. Per germline, CDR1 MDHEN and CDR2 SYDVKM. V lost 6 bases and J 6 bases, leaving 12 bases between the germline ends.

The chain joins TRBV18 to TRBJ1-2, with D possibly matching TRBD1 (5 bases). The CDR3 has 14 amino acids. CDR1 and CDR2 (germline): KGHSH, LQKENI. The V end was cut by 2 bases, the J end by 4 bases, with 11 bases between. For the CDR3, the DNA is TGTGCCAGCTCACCAATGGGGGGGGTCTATGGCTACACCTTC. The encoded protein is CASSPMGGVYGYTF.

The rearrangement links TRBV4-3 to TRBJ1-1; unclear D gene. The germline V gene encodes CDR1 LGHNA and CDR2 YSLEER. Trimming took off 0 bases at V and 0 bases at J, with 23 bases between the two ends. CDR3 length: 20 residues. The CDR3 protein is CASSQDTGIRTDNMNTEAFF. The CDR3 nucleotides are TGCGCCAGCAGCCAAGACACGGGGATTAGGACGGATAATATGAACACTGAAGCTTTCTTT.

The J gene is TRBJ2-3, the V gene TRBV20-1; TRBD2 is a possible D gene (5 bases). The CDR3 length is 14 residues. Per the germline V gene, CDR1 is DFQATT and CDR2 is SNEGSKA (reference sequence). Trimming took 3 bases from V and 4 from J, leaving 14 bases between them. The CDR3, as DNA: TGCAGTGCTAGTGGCCCGCTAGCCCCAGATACGCAGTATTTT. It yields the protein CSASGPLAPDTQYF.